This T cell receptor (beta chain) derives from a study of cytomegalovirus exposure and HLA in healthy donors. Findings and caveats of the study: The availability of immune exposure information extended only to CMV serostatus. About 87% or about 30% of the time was how often most TCR beta V segments were productive, according to an earlier analysis. Per a later analysis, HLA-associated TCR beta chains showed more clonal expansion than other, equally common TCR beta chains. Later work found most CMV-associated TCR beta chains apparently HLA-restricted.

After removal of 6 bases from V and 1 base from J, the junction contained 8 bases not matched to a gene. Germline V CDR1 and CDR2: MDHEN, SYDVKM. The CDR3 has 16 amino acids. A remark on this clone: Its specificity is unknown. The same CDR3 arises from other DNA sequences in this sample as well.

Primers for the PCR totalled 60 Vbeta and 13 Jbeta. Sequencing was performed with immunoSEQ multiplex PCR; in TCRdb, only in-frame clones are kept and a portion is missing. The table lists some 130,000 clones, approximately 80% of them singletons. The sequence came from a man aged 25 to 40 in good health and CMV-seronegative. The chain employs TRBV28 and TRBJ1-5, with 8 bases identical to TRBD1. Sequencing was done on a sample of PBMCs. For the CDR3, the DNA is TGTGCCAGCAGCCCCGGACAGGGTTACAGCAATCAGCCCCAGCATTTT. Translated, it gives CASSPGQGYSNQPQHF.